This TCR beta chain derives from a study of Graves' ophthalmopathy and Graves' hyperthyroidism. Germline V CDR1 and CDR2: SQVTM, ANQGSEA. CDR3 length: 13 residues. Amplification targeted the TCR beta CDR3 regions, with RNA transcripts as the source material. First-round RT-PCR employed HTBI primers, with a second-round multiplex PCR after it. TCRdb ran MiXCR on the multiplex PCR reads and lists one entry per CDR3 protein. The data contain some 360,000 distinct CDR3 sequences, about a sixth of them singletons. Study-level points and caveats: The blood repertoire also included most expanded thyroid clonotypes above 0.001 frequency. Forecasting of ophthalmopathy progression by the model achieved around 71% sensitivity and 72% to 75% specificity.

This clonotype has only a few counts. Its antigen is currently unknown. This clonotype originated in an adult woman with stable Graves' hyperthyroidism. The specimen sequenced was peripheral blood. The gene calls are TRBV29-1 and TRBJ2-3; 11 positions match TRBD2. CDR3 bases: TGCGGCGGTACTAGCGGGAGTACAGATACGCAGTATTTT. Protein: CGGTSGSTDTQYF.